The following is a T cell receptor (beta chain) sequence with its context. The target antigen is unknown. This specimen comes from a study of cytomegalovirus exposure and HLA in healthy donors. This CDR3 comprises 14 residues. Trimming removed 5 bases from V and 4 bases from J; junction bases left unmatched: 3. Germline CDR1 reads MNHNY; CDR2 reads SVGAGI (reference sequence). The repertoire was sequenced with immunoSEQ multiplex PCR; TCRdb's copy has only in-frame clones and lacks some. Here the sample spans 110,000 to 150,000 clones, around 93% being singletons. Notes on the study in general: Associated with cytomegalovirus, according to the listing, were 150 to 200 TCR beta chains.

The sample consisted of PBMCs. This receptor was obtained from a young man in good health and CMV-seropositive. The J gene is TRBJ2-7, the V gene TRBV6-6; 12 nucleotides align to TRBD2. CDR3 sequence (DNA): TGTGCCAGCAGTCGACTAGCGGGAGCTTACGAGCAGTACTTC. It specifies CASSRLAGAYEQYF.